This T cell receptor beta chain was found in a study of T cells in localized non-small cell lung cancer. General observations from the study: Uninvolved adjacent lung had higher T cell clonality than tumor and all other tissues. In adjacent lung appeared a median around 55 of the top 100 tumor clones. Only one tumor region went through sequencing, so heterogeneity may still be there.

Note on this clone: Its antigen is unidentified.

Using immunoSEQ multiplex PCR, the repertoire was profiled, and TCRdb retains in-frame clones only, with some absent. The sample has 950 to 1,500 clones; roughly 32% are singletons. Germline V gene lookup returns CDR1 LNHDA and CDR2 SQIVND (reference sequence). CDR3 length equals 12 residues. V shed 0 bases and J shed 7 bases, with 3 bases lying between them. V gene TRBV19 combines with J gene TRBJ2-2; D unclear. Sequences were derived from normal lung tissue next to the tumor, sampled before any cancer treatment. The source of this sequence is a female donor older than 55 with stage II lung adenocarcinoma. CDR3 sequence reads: CASSIDNGELFF. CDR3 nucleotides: TGTGCCAGTAGTATAGATAACGGGGAGCTGTTTTTT.